This T cell receptor beta chain was profiled in a study of T cell responses to AZD1222 COVID-19 vaccine. Points from the study as a whole: Spike-specific TCRs gained breadth and depth after people received two AZD1222 doses.

Clones were read by immunoSEQ multiplex PCR, and TCRdb kept only the in-frame ones, dropping some. The sample carries 100,000 to 150,000 clones, around 90% recorded once. Comment on this clone: Its specificity is unknown. Other nucleotide sequences in the sample specify the same CDR3.

The specimen comprised peripheral blood, sampled on day 0 of AZD1222 vaccination. This clonotype originated in an adult in good health.

The CDR3 reads CASSLGQGGEKLFF. The CDR3 bases are TGCGCCAGCAGCTTGGGACAGGGGGGTGAAAAACTGTTTTTT. The chain employs TRBV5-1 and TRBJ1-4; 9 bases are a match to TRBD1. Trimming took 0 bases from V and 7 from J; bases not matched to a gene: 1. This CDR3 contains 14 residues. Germline lookup yields CDR1 SGHRS and CDR2 YFSETQ.